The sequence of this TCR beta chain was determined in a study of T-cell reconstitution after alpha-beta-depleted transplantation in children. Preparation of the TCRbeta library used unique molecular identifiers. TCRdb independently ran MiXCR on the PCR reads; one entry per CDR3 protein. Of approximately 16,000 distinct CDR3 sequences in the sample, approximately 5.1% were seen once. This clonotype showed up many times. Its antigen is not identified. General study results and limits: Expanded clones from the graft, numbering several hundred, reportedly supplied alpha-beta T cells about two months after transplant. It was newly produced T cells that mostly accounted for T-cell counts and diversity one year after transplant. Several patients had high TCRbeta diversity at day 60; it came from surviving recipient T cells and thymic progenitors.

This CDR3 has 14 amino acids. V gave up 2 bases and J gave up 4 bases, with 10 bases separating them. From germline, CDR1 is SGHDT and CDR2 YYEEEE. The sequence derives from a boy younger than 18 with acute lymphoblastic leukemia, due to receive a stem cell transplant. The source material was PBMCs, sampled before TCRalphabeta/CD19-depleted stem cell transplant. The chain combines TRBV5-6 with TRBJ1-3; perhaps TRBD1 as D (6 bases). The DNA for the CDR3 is TGTGCCAGCAGCTTAAGGGGGATCGGAAACACCATATATTTT. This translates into CASSLRGIGNTIYF.